The T cell receptor (beta chain) under discussion was sequenced for a study of Graves' ophthalmopathy and Graves' hyperthyroidism. In the study overall: Sampling took place at initial diagnosis, with peripheral blood obtained before any treatment.

Amplified TCR beta CDR3 regions were obtained using RNA transcripts as template. HTBI primers primed a first-round RT-PCR, and a second-round multiplex PCR followed. TCRdb recomputed calls from the multiplex PCR reads with MiXCR, one row per CDR3 protein. The sample yields some 410,000 distinct CDR3 sequences, more than 20% seen once. This clonotype was seen repeatedly, ten times or more. The germline gives CDR1 MNHEY, CDR2 SVGAGI. Trimming cost V 4 bases and J 3 bases, with 9 bases left between them. CDR3 length: 13 amino acids. This receptor was obtained from a woman under 30 with stable Graves' hyperthyroidism. The genes are TRBV6-5 and TRBJ1-1; D may be TRBD1 (6 bases). Sequencing was done on a sample of peripheral blood. The CDR3 sequence is CASSSTGYTEAFF. As DNA, the CDR3 is TGTGCCAGCAGTTCGACAGGTTACACTGAAGCTTTCTTT.